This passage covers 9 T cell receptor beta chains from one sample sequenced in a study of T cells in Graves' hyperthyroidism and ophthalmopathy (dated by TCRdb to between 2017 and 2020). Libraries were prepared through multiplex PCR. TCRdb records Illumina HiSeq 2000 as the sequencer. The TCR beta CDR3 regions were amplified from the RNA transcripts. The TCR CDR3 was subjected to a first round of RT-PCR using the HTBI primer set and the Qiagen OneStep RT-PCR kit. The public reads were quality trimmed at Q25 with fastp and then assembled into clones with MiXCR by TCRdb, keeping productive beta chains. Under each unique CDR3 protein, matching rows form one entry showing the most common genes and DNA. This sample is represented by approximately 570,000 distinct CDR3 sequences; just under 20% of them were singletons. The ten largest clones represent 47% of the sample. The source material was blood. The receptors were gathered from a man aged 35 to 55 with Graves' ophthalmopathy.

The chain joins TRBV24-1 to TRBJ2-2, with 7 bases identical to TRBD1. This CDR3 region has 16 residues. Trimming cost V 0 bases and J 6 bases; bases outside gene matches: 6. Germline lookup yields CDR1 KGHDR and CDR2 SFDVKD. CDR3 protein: CATSDLGRGISGELFF. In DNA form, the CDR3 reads TGTGCCACCAGTGATTTGGGCAGGGGGATCTCCGGGGAGCTGTTTTTT.

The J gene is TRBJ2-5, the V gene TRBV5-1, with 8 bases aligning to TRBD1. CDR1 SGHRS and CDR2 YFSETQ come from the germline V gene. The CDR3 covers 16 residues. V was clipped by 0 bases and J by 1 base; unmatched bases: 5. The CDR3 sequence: CASSLAAGGFQETQYF. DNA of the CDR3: TGCGCCAGCAGCTTGGCGGCAGGGGGCTTCCAAGAGACCCAGTACTTC.

CDR3: CATRGQQEAFF. CDR3 DNA sequence: TGTGCCACCCGCGGACAGCAAGAAGCTTTCTTT. This chain uses TRBV6-1 with TRBJ1-1; tentative D call: TRBD1 (6 bases). V was clipped by 10 bases and J by 8 bases, with 14 bases between them. The CDR3 is 11 amino acids. Germline V CDR1 and CDR2: MNHNS, SASEGT.

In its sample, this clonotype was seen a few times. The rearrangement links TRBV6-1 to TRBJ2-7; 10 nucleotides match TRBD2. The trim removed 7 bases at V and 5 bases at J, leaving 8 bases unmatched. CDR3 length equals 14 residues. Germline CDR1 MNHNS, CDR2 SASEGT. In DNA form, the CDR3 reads TGTGCCAGCAAGGGCACTAGCGGGATGAACGAGCAGTACTTC. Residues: CASKGTSGMNEQYF.

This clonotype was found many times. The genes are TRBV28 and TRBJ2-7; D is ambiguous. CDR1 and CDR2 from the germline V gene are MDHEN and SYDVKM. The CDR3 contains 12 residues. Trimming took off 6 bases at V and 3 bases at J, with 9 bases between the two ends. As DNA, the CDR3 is TGTGCCAGCAGCAGCGACGTCTACGAGCAGTACTTC. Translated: CASSSDVYEQYF.

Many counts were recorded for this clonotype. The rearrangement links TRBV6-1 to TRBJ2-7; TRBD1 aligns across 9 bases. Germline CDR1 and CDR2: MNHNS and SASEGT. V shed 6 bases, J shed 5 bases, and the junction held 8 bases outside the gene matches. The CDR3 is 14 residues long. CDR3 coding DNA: TGTGCCAGCAGCCCCGGGACAGGGTATCACGAGCAGTACTTC. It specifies CASSPGTGYHEQYF.

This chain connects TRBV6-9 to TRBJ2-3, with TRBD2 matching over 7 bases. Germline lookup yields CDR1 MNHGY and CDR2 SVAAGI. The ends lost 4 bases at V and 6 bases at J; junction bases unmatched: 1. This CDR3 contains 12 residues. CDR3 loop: CASSWEGDTQYF. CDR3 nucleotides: TGTGCCAGCAGTTGGGAGGGGGATACGCAGTATTTT.

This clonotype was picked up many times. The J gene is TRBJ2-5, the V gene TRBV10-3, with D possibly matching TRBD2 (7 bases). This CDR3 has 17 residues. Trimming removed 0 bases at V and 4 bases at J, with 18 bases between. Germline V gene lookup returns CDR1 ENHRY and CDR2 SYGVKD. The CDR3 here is CAISESIEQGGGETQYF. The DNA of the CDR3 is TGTGCCATCAGTGAGTCCATCGAACAGGGAGGGGGAGAGACCCAGTACTTC.

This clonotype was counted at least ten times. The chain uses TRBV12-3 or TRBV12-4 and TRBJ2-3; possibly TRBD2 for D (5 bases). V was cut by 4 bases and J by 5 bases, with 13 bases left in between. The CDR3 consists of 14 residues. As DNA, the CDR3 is TGTGCCAGCAGTTCCCGCCTAGCCGTAGATACGCAGTATTTT. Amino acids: CASSSRLAVDTQYF.